This T cell receptor beta chain was profiled in a study of blood T cell repertoires in COVID-19. This clone was detected only once. Per the study methods: Estimation of nucleated cell counts was performed using reference gene primer amplification. Assay: immunoSEQ multiplex PCR; the TCRdb copy retains only in-frame clones and omits some. The DNA gave D and trimming, while V, J and clone size come from that table. The table has hundreds of thousands of clones, approximately 86% seen once. Trimming removed 7 bases from V and 5 bases from J; junction bases left unmatched: 5. Germline V gives CDR1 KGHDR, CDR2 SFDVKD. This CDR3 has 13 amino acids.

This sequence joins TRBV24-1 and TRBJ2-7, with 9 bases lining up with TRBD1. This sequence was found in a human donor in a cohort sampled during active COVID-19. Sequencing was carried out using peripheral blood. The CDR3 protein is CATSGQGTNEQYF. CDR3 in DNA: TGTGCCACCAGCGGACAGGGGACGAACGAGCAGTACTTC.